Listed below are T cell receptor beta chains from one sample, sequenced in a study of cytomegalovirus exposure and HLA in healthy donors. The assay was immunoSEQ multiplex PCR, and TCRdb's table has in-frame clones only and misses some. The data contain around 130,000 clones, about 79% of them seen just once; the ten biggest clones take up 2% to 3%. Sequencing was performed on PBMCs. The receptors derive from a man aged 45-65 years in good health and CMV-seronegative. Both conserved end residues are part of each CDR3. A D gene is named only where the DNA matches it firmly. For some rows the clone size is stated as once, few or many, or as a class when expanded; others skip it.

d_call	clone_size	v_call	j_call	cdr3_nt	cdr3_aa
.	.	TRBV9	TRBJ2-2	TGTGCCAGCAGCGCGGGACTCCTGGGCGGGGAGCTGTTTTTT	CASSAGLLGGELFF
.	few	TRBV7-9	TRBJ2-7	TGTGCCAGCAGCTTCGGGAGAAGGGACTACGAGCAGTACTTC	CASSFGRRDYEQYF
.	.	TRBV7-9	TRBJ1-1	TGTGCCAGCAGCTTGGGGTTGTCAGGGGCTGAAGCTTTCTTT	CASSLGLSGAEAFF
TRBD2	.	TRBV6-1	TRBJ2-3	TGTGCCAGCAGTGAGTCGAGTAGCGGGGGGCTCACAGATACGCAGTATTTT	CASSESSSGGLTDTQYF
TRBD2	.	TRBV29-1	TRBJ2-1	TGCAGCGTTGTCGGTAGCGGGGGGACTTACAATGAGCAGTTCTTC	CSVVGSGGTYNEQFF
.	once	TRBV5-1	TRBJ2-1	TGCGCCAGCAGCTTGGACGGGTCCTACAATGAGCAGTTCTTC	CASSLDGSYNEQFF
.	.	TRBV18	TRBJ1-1	TGTGCCAGCTCACCACTACAGTTTAACACTGAAGCTTTCTTT	CASSPLQFNTEAFF
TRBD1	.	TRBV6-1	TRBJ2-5	TGTGCCAGCAGTAGACAGGGGGCAAGGGAGACCCAGTACTTC	CASSRQGARETQYF
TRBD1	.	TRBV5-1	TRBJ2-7	TGCGCCAGCAGCTTGGAATTGGAGCAGGGGGCCTACGAGCAGTACTTC	CASSLELEQGAYEQYF
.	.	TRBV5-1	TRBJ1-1	TGCGCCACCGCACTGGGAGGGAACACTGAAGCTTTCTTT	CATALGGNTEAFF
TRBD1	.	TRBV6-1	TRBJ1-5	TGTGCCAGCTGCATGGGACAGGGGTCAAATCAGCCCCAGCATTTT	CASCMGQGSNQPQHF
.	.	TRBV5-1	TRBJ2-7	TGCGCCAGCAGCTTGGGTGCGGGGCTTGACGAGCAGTACTTC	CASSLGAGLDEQYF
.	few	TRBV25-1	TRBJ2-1	TGTGCCAGCGCCGACCTAGGGGCCTACAATGAGCAGTTCTTC	CASADLGAYNEQFF
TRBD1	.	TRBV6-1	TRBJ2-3	TGTGCCAGCAGTGACGACAGGGGTGGGGCAGATACGCAGTATTTT	CASSDDRGGADTQYF
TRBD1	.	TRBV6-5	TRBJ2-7	TGTGCCAGCAGTTACTCAGCGACAGGGCGCTACGAGCAGTACTTC	CASSYSATGRYEQYF
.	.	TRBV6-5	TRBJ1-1	TGTGCCAGCAGTCACAGGCTCTACACTGAAGCTTTCTTT	CASSHRLYTEAFF
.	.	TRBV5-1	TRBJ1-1	TGCGCCAGCAGCTTGGCGGGGGGGCTGAACACTGAAGCTTTCTTT	CASSLAGGLNTEAFF
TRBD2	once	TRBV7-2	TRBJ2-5	TGTGCCAGCAGCCCCCCGCTAGCGGGGGCCCGGACCCAGTACTTC	CASSPPLAGARTQYF
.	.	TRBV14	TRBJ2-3	TGTGCCAGCAGCCTCAGGGACACAGATACGCAGTATTTT	CASSLRDTDTQYF
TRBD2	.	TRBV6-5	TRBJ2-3	TGTGCCAGCAGTTACGGTAGTAGCGGGGGCACAGATACGCAGTATTTT	CASSYGSSGGTDTQYF
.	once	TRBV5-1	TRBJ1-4	TGCGCCAGCAGCCACAGCGGGGAGGCGGCTAATGAAAAACTGTTTTTT	CASSHSGEAANEKLFF
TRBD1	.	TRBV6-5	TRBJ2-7	TGTGCCAGCAGACTACCGGGACAGGGGGCGTACGAGCAGTACTTC	CASRLPGQGAYEQYF
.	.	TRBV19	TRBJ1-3	TGTGCCAGTGGAACACAGGGTCTCTCTGGAAACACCATATATTTT	CASGTQGLSGNTIYF
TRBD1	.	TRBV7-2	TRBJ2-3	TGTGCCAGCAGCCCAGGCCGGGACAGGAACACAGATACGCAGTATTTT	CASSPGRDRNTDTQYF
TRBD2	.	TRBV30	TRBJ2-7	TGTGCCTGGACTCCCCCGAGCGCGGGGGTTGTGGGGCAGTACTTC	CAWTPPSAGVVGQYF
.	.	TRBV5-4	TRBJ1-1	TGTGCCAGCAGCTTGGGGGAGGGCAGGGTAGGGTTCGAAGCTTTCTTT	CASSLGEGRVGFEAFF
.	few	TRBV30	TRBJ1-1	TGTGCCTTCCACAGGGAATGGCACACTGAAGCTTTCTTT	CAFHREWHTEAFF
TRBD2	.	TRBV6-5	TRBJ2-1	TGTGCCAGCACCACCATAGCGGGGGACTACAATGAGCAGTTCTTC	CASTTIAGDYNEQFF
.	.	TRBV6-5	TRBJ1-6	TGTGCCAGCAGCCCCCTAATGAACCGGGGTCAGCTCCTCCACTTT	CASSPLMNRGQLLHF
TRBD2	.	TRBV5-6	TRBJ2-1	TGTGCCAGCAGCTTGGTGGGTAGCGGGGGGGCCGATGAGCAGTTCTTC	CASSLVGSGGADEQFF
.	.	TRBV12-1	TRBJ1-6	TGTGCCAGCAGCTTTGCAGTGTGGCAGGGCCTCACCCTCCACTTT	CASSFAVWQGLTLHF
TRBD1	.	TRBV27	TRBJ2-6	TGTGCCAGCAGTCCAACCGGGACAGGTGTCTCTGGGGCCAACGTCCTGACTTTC	CASSPTGTGVSGANVLTF
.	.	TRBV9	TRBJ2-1	TGTGCCAGCAGCGTAGGGAGTCACAATGAGCAGTTCTTC	CASSVGSHNEQFF
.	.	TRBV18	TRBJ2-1	TGTGCCAGCTCACCGGAGCTCAGGGCCGCTTACAATGAGCAGTTCTTC	CASSPELRAAYNEQFF
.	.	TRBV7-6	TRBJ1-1	TGTGCCAGCAGCCGACAGGCTACTAACACTGAAGCTTTCTTT	CASSRQATNTEAFF